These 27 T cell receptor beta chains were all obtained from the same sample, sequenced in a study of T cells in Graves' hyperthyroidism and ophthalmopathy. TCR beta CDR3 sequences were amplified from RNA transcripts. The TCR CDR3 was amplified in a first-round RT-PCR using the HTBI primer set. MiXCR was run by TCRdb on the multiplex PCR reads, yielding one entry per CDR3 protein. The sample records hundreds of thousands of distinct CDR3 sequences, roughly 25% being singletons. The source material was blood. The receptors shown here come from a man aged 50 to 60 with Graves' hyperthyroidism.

The CDR3, as DNA: TGTGCCAGCAGTTTTTTGGGGGTAGTCTATGGCTACACCTTC. As protein: CASSFLGVVYGYTF. The V and J genes are TRBV28 and TRBJ1-2; TRBD1 might be the D (5 bases). Between the trimmed V and J ends, which lost 3 bases and 4 bases, there was a span of 12 bases. Germline CDR1 is MDHEN and CDR2 is SYDVKM. The length of the CDR3 is 14 residues.

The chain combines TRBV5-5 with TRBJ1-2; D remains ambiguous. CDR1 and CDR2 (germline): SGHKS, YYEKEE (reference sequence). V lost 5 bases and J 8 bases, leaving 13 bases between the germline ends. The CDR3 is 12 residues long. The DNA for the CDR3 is TGTGCCAGCAGTCCTTTAGGTTCAGGCTACACCTTC. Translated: CASSPLGSGYTF.

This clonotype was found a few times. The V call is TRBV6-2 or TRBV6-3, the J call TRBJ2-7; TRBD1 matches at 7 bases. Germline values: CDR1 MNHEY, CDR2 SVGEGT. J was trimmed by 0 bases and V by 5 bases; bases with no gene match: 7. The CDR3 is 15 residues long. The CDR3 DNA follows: TGTGCCAGCAGTGGACAGGAGAGGAGCTCCTACGAGCAGTACTTC. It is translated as CASSGQERSSYEQYF.

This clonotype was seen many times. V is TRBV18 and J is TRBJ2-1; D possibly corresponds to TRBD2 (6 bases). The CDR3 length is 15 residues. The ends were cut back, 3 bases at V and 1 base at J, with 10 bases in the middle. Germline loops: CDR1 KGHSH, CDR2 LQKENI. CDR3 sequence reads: CASSPPSVSYNEQFF. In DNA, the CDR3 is TGTGCCAGCTCACCCCCTAGCGTATCCTACAATGAGCAGTTCTTC.

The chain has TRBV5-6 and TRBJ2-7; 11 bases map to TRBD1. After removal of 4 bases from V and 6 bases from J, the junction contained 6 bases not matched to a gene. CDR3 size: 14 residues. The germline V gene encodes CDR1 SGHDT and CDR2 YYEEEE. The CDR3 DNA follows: TGTGCCAGCAGCAAACAGGACAGGGGGCGCGAGCAGTACTTC. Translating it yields CASSKQDRGREQYF. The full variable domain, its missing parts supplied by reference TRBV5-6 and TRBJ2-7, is DAGVTQSPTHLIKTRGQQVTLRCSPKSGHDTVSWYQQALGQGPQFIFQYYEEEERQRGNFPDRFSGHQFPNYSSELNVNALLLGDSALYLCASSKQDRGREQYFGPGTRLTVT.

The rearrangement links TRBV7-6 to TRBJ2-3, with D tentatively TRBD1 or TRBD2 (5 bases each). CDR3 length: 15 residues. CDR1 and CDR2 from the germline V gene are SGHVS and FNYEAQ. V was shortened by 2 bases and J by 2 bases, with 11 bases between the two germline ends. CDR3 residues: CASSLRDEYTDTQYF. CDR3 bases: TGTGCCAGCAGCTTACGGGACGAATACACAGATACGCAGTATTTT.

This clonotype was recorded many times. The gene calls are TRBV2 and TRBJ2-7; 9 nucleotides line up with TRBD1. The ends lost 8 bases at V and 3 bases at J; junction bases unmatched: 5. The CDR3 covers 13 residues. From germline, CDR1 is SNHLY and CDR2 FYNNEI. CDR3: CASAQTGGYEQYF. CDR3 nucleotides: TGTGCCAGCGCGCAGACAGGGGGCTACGAGCAGTACTTC. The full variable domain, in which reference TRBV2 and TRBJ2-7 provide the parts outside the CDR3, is EPEVTQTPSHQVTQMGQEVILRCVPISNHLYFYWYRQILGQKVEFLVSFYNNEISEKSEIFDDQFSVERPDGSNFTLKIRSTKLEDSAMYFCASAQTGGYEQYFGPGTRLTVT.

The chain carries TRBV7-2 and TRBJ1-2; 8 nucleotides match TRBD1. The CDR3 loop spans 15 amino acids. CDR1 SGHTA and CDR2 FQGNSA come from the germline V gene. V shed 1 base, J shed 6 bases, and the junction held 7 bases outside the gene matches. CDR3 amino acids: CASSLEDRGWDGYTF. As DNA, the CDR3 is TGTGCCAGCAGCTTAGAAGACAGGGGTTGGGATGGCTACACCTTC.

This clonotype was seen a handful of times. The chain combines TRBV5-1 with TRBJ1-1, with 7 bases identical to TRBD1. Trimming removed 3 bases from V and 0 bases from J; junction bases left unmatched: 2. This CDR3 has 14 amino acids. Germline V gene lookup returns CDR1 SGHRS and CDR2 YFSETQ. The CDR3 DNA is TGCGCCAGCAGCTGGGACAGACTGAACACTGAAGCTTTCTTT. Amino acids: CASSWDRLNTEAFF.

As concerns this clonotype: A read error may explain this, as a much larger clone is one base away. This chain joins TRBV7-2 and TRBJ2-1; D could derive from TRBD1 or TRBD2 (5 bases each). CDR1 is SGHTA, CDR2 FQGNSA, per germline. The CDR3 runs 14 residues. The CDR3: CASSLSWGNNEPFF. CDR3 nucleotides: TGTGCCAGCAGCTTAAGTTGGGGGAACAATGAGCCGTTCTTC.

The CDR3 DNA reads as TGTGCCAGCAGGAGGGGACAGGGAGTCTACGAGCAGTACTTC. Protein: CASRRGQGVYEQYF. V usage is TRBV6-1 and J usage is TRBJ2-7; 9 bases match TRBD1. This CDR3 comprises 14 residues. The V and J ends lost 6 bases and 3 bases, in that order; junction bases with no gene match: 6. Germline values: CDR1 MNHNS, CDR2 SASEGT.

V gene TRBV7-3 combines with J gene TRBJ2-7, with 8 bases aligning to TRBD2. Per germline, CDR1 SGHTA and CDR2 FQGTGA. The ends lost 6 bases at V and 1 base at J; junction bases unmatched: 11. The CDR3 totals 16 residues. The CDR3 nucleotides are TGTGCCAGCAGTGAGAGTAGCGGGGCCCGTTCCTACGAGCAGTACTTC. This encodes CASSESSGARSYEQYF.

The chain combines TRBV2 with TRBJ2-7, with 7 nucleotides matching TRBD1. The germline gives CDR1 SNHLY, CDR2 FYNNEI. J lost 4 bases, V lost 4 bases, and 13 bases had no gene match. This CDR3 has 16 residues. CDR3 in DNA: TGTGCCAGCAGTGCAACCTCACAGGGGAGAGGTTACGAGCAGTACTTC. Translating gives CASSATSQGRGYEQYF.

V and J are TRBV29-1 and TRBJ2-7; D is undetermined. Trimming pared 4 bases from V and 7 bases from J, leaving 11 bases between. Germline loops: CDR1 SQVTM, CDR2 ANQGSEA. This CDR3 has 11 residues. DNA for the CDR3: TGCAGCGTTGGGACCGCTCTAGAGCAGTACTTC. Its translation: CSVGTALEQYF.

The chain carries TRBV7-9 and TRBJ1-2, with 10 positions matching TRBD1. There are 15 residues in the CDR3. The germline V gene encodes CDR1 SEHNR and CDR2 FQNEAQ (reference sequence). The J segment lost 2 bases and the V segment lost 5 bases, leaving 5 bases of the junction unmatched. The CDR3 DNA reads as TGTGCCAGCAGCACGAGACAGGGGGCGAACTATGGCTACACCTTC. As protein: CASSTRQGANYGYTF.

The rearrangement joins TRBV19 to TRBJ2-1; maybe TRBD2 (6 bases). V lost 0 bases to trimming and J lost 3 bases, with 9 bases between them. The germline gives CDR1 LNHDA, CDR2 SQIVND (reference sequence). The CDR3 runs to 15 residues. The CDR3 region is CASSIDDSGYNEQFF. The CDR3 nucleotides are TGTGCCAGTAGTATAGATGATAGCGGCTACAATGAGCAGTTCTTC.

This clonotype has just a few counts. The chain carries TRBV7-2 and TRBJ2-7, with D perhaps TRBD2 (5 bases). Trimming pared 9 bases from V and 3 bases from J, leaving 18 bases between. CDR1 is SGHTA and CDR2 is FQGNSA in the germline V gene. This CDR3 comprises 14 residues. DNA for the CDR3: TGTGCCAGTAGTATAGTCGGAGGTAACTACGAGCAGTACTTC. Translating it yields CASSIVGGNYEQYF.

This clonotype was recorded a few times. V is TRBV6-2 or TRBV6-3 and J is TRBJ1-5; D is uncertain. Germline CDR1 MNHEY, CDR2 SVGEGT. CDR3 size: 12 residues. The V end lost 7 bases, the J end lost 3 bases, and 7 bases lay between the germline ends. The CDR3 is CASNVYNQPQHF. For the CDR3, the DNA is TGTGCCAGCAACGTTTACAATCAGCCCCAGCATTTT.

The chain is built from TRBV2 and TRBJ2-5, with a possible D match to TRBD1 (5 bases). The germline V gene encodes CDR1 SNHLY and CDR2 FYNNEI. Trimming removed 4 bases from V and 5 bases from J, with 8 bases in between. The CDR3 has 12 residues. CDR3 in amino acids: CASSVKGETQYF. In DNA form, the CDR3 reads TGTGCCAGCAGTGTGAAGGGGGAGACCCAGTACTTC.

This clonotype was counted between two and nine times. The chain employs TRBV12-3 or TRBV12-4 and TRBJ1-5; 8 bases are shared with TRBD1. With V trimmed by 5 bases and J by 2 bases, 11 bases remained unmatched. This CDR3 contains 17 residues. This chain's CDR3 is CASSPRQGSIRNQPQHF. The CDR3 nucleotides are TGTGCCAGCAGTCCGAGACAGGGGAGTATTCGCAATCAGCCCCAGCATTTT.

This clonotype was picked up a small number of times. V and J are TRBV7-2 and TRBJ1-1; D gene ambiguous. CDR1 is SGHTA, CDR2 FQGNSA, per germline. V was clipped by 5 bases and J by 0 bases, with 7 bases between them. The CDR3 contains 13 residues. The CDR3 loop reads CASSPQLNTEAFF. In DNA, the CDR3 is TGTGCCAGCAGCCCCCAGCTGAACACTGAAGCTTTCTTT.

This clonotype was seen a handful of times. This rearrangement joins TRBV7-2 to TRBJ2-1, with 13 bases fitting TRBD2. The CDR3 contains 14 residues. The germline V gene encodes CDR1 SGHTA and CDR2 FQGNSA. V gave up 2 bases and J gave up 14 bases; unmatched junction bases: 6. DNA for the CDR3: TGTGCCAGCAGCTTATTCGGGACTAGCGGGAAGGAGTTCTTC. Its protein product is CASSLFGTSGKEFF.

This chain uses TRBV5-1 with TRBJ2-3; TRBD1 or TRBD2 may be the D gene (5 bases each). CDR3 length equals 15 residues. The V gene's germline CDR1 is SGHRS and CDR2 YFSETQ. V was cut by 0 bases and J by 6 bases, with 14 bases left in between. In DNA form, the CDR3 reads TGCGCCAGCAGCTTGGCAGGCCCCGGGGCGGATACGCAGTATTTT. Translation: CASSLAGPGADTQYF. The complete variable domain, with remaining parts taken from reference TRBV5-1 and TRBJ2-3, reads KAGVTQTPRYLIKTRGQQVTLSCSPISGHRSVSWYQQTPGQGLQFLFEYFSETQRNKGNFPGRFSGRQFSNSRSEMNVSTLELGDSALYLCASSLAGPGADTQYFGPGTRLTVL.

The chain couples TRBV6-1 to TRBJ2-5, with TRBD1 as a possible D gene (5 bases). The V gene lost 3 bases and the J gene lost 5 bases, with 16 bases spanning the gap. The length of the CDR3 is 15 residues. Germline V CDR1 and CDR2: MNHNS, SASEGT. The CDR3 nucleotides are TGTGCCAGCAGTGACCGACCTGGGGCCGGGGAGACCCAGTACTTC. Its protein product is CASSDRPGAGETQYF.

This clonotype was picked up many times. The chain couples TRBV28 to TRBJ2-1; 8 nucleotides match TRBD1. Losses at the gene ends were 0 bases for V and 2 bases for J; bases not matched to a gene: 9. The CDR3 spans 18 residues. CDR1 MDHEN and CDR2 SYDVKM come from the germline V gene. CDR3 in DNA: TGTGCCAGCAGTTTATGGGACAGGGTATCGATAGCCTACAATGAGCAGTTCTTC. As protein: CASSLWDRVSIAYNEQFF.

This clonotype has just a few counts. Here the CDR3 DNA reads TGCAGTGCTCCAGGTCCTAGCGGGACCACCGAGCAGTACTTC. It specifies CSAPGPSGTTEQYF. The gene calls are TRBV20-1 and TRBJ2-7; 9 nucleotides align to TRBD2. J lost 6 bases, V lost 5 bases, and 11 bases had no gene match. Germline loops: CDR1 DFQATT, CDR2 SNEGSKA (reference sequence). CDR3 size: 14 residues.

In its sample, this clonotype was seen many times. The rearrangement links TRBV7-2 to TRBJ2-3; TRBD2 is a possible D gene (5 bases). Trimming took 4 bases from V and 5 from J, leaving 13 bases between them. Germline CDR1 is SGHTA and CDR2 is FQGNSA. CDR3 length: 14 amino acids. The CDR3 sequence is CASSSHGMRDTQYF. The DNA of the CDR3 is TGTGCCAGCAGCTCTCACGGGATGAGAGATACGCAGTATTTT.